These T cell receptor beta chains were read from a single sample in a study of cytomegalovirus exposure and HLA in healthy donors. Profiled with immunoSEQ multiplex PCR; TCRdb holds only in-frame clones, not every one. The sample includes roughly 130,000 clones, less than 80% of them seen just once. The sequenced sample consisted of PBMCs. These TCRs come from a man in his forties or fifties in good health and CMV-seropositive. Both conserved end residues are part of each CDR3. The D gene is left open where the match is weak. Clone size is given for some rows only: seen once, a few or many times, or a class if the clone is expanded.

j_gene | abundance | d_gene | v_gene | CDR3aa | CDR3nt
TRBJ2-3 | few | TRBD2 | TRBV4-1 | CASSQTGGLGTQYF | TGCGCCAGCAGCCAAACCGGGGGGTTGGGTACGCAGTATTTT
TRBJ2-1 | . | TRBD1 | TRBV18 | CASSRTTGFDEQFF | TGTGCCAGCTCTCGAACGACAGGGTTCGATGAGCAGTTCTTC
TRBJ2-2 | . | . | TRBV25-1 | CASSEYGRQNTGELFF | TGTGCCAGCAGTGAATACGGCAGGCAAAACACCGGGGAGCTGTTTTTT
TRBJ2-5 | once | TRBD1 | TRBV7-7 | CASSLEQGGEQYF | TGTGCCAGCAGCTTAGAACAGGGGGGTGAGCAGTACTTC
TRBJ2-1 | . | TRBD2 | TRBV9 | CASSSGRPQEEQFF | TGTGCCAGCAGTAGCGGGAGGCCCCAAGAGGAGCAGTTCTTC
TRBJ1-5 | . | . | TRBV6-6 | CASSLDILGQPQHF | TGTGCCAGCAGCCTCGACATTCTGGGTCAGCCCCAGCATTTT
TRBJ1-2 | . | . | TRBV29-1 | CSASQGSLNYGYTF | TGCAGCGCTAGCCAGGGGTCCCTTAACTATGGCTACACCTTC
TRBJ1-1 | few | . | TRBV5-4 | CASSLGDIEAFF | TGTGCCAGCAGCTTGGGGGACATTGAAGCTTTCTTT
TRBJ1-2 | few | . | TRBV28 | CASSPPGWAGDGYTF | TGTGCCAGCAGTCCACCAGGGTGGGCAGGGGATGGCTACACCTTC
TRBJ1-1 | . | . | TRBV19 | CASSIQGSEAFF | TGTGCCAGTAGTATACAGGGAAGTGAAGCTTTCTTT
TRBJ2-1 | . | . | TRBV6-1 | CASSGRTSQRYNEQFF | TGTGCCAGCAGTGGTCGGACTTCACAGCGGTACAATGAGCAGTTCTTC
TRBJ2-5 | . | . | TRBV5-6 | CASSSRQWYQETQYF | TGTGCCAGCAGTTCACGACAGTGGTACCAAGAGACCCAGTACTTC
TRBJ1-6 | . | . | TRBV4-1 | CASSQEEQGNSPLHF | TGCGCCAGCAGCCAAGAGGAGCAGGGGAATTCACCCCTCCACTTT
TRBJ2-7 | . | TRBD1 | TRBV9 | CASSFGQGRYEQYF | TGTGCCAGCAGCTTTGGACAGGGGCGGTACGAGCAGTACTTC
TRBJ2-1 | few | TRBD2 | TRBV6-5 | CASREGREEQFF | TGTGCCAGCAGGGAAGGGCGGGAGGAGCAGTTCTTC
TRBJ2-7 | . | TRBD2 | TRBV6-5 | CASRGGGGPYEQYF | TGTGCCAGCAGAGGCGGGGGGGGCCCCTACGAGCAGTACTTC
TRBJ1-6 | . | . | TRBV7-2 | CASSLAVGAPGNSPLHF | TGTGCCAGCAGCTTAGCGGTGGGGGCGCCAGGTAATTCACCCCTCCACTTT
TRBJ2-7 | . | . | TRBV2 | CASEITGGEQYF | TGTGCCAGTGAAATAACAGGTGGCGAGCAGTACTTC
TRBJ2-1 | . | . | TRBV18 | CASSPDRGGEQFF | TGTGCCAGCTCACCGGATAGGGGGGGTGAGCAGTTCTTC
TRBJ1-1 | once | TRBD1 | TRBV10-3 | CATEGQGLNTEAFF | TGTGCCACCGAAGGACAGGGGTTGAACACTGAAGCTTTCTTT
TRBJ1-6 | . | . | TRBV27 | CASSPKVGVRSPLHF | TGTGCCAGCAGTCCCAAAGTCGGGGTTCGCTCACCCCTCCACTTT
TRBJ2-7 | . | . | TRBV11-2 | CASSLARGEYYEQYF | TGTGCCAGCAGCTTAGCCAGGGGGGAGTACTACGAGCAGTACTTC
TRBJ2-7 | . | TRBD2 | TRBV10-1 | CASSGGLAGSNEQYF | TGCGCCAGCAGTGGGGGACTAGCGGGATCTAACGAGCAGTACTTC
TRBJ2-1 | . | TRBD2 | TRBV7-9 | CASSIRTSVSRENYNEQFF | TGTGCCAGCAGCATAAGGACTAGCGTATCGAGGGAGAACTACAATGAGCAGTTCTTC
TRBJ1-2 | . | TRBD1 | TRBV13 | CASSIGQGPANYGYTF | TGTGCCAGCAGTATAGGACAGGGACCGGCTAACTATGGCTACACCTTC
TRBJ2-7 | . | . | TRBV19 | CASSIAHRASSYEQYF | TGTGCCAGTAGTATAGCACACAGGGCCTCTTCCTACGAGCAGTACTTC
TRBJ2-7 | . | . | TRBV19 | CASSRGSGSYEQYF | TGTGCCAGTAGTAGGGGTAGCGGTTCCTACGAGCAGTACTTC
TRBJ1-6 | . | TRBD1 | TRBV28 | CAVPGQGRGNSPLHF | TGTGCCGTACCGGGACAGGGTAGGGGAAATTCACCCCTCCACTTT
TRBJ2-5 | . | TRBD2 | TRBV19 | CASTFRGGETQYF | TGTGCCAGTACCTTTCGGGGAGGGGAGACCCAGTACTTC
TRBJ2-2 | . | TRBD1 | TRBV6-1 | CASSVRGGYLGELFF | TGTGCCAGCAGTGTCCGAGGGGGCTACCTCGGGGAGCTGTTTTTT
TRBJ2-3 | . | TRBD1 | TRBV9 | CASNPPGQGYTDTQYF | TGTGCCAGCAATCCCCCGGGACAGGGGTACACAGATACGCAGTATTTT
TRBJ1-1 | . | TRBD1 | TRBV4-1 | CASSHRTGSNTEAFF | TGCGCCAGCAGTCATCGGACAGGGTCGAACACTGAAGCTTTCTTT
TRBJ2-6 | few | . | TRBV19 | CASRHNGGAVSGANVLTF | TGTGCCAGTAGACACAATGGGGGCGCCGTCTCTGGGGCCAACGTCCTGACTTTC
TRBJ2-2 | . | TRBD1 | TRBV6-4 | CASSEQGAGTGELFF | TGTGCCAGCAGTGAACAGGGGGCCGGCACCGGGGAGCTGTTTTTT
TRBJ1-2 | . | . | TRBV30 | CAWRGGTYGYTF | TGTGCCTGGAGGGGAGGGACCTATGGCTACACCTTC
TRBJ2-1 | . | TRBD1 | TRBV5-1 | CASSLEPGQGDGYNEQFF | TGCGCCAGCAGCTTGGAACCGGGACAGGGTGACGGGTACAATGAGCAGTTCTTC
TRBJ1-3 | . | . | TRBV9 | CASSVATVGNTIYF | TGTGCCAGCAGCGTAGCGACAGTCGGAAACACCATATATTTT
TRBJ2-7 | . | . | TRBV19 | CASSKAGNTYEQYF | TGTGCCAGTAGTAAAGCAGGGAACACCTACGAGCAGTACTTC
TRBJ2-7 | . | TRBD1 | TRBV27 | CASSAGTARYEQYF | TGTGCCAGCAGCGCCGGGACAGCTAGGTACGAGCAGTACTTC
TRBJ1-2 | . | TRBD1 | TRBV30 | CAWAQPGQRSSNYGYTF | TGTGCCTGGGCACAACCGGGACAGCGTTCCTCTAACTATGGCTACACCTTC
TRBJ2-4 | . | TRBD2 | TRBV2 | CASTETSGGPGGNIQYF | TGTGCCAGCACCGAGACTAGCGGGGGCCCTGGAGGAAACATTCAGTACTTC
TRBJ1-1 | . | . | TRBV1 | CTSSQDRRGTEAFF | TGCACCAGCAGCCAAGATCGGAGAGGCACTGAAGCTTTCTTT
TRBJ1-1 | . | TRBD1 | TRBV30 | CAWKRTGGVYGEAFF | TGTGCCTGGAAAAGGACAGGGGGTGTTTACGGTGAAGCTTTCTTT
TRBJ2-3 | . | . | TRBV27 | CASSLFHTDTQYF | TGTGCCAGCAGTTTATTTCACACAGATACGCAGTATTTT
TRBJ1-2 | . | TRBD1 | TRBV4-1 | CASSPLTGTAYGYTF | TGCGCCAGCAGCCCTCTAACCGGGACAGCTTATGGCTACACCTTC
TRBJ1-1 | . | . | TRBV10-3 | CAVGDSASTDEAFF | TGTGCCGTCGGAGACAGCGCTTCCACGGACGAAGCTTTCTTT
TRBJ2-1 | few | . | TRBV18 | CASSPEYEQFF | TGTGCCAGCTCACCAGAGTATGAGCAGTTCTTC
TRBJ2-1 | . | TRBD1 | TRBV25-1 | CASSDPGQGNEQFF | TGTGCCAGCAGTGACCCGGGACAGGGCAATGAGCAGTTCTTC
TRBJ2-5 | . | TRBD2 | TRBV11-2 | CASSLGASGRLETQYF | TGTGCCAGCAGCTTAGGTGCTAGCGGGAGACTGGAGACCCAGTACTTC
TRBJ1-2 | few | . | TRBV9 | CASSVDEGSEYGYTF | TGTGCCAGCAGCGTAGACGAAGGAAGCGAGTATGGCTACACCTTC
TRBJ2-7 | . | TRBD2 | TRBV2 | CASSATGTSGLSYEQYF | TGTGCCAGCAGCGCGACCGGGACTAGCGGACTCTCCTACGAGCAGTACTTC